The clone carrying this T cell receptor beta chain was observed once. Its antigen is not identified. This entry belongs to a study of cytomegalovirus exposure and HLA in healthy donors. General observations from the study: Apart from CMV serostatus, no immune exposure information was available. It was assumed in the presence/absence analyses that sequencing depth was roughly uniform across donors. Through in vitro validation, a few CMV-associated chains were shown to be specific for CMV antigens.

V dropped 4 bases and J dropped 2; count of bases not matched to a gene: 11. The CDR3 contains 16 residues. In germline, CDR1 is SGHRS, CDR2 YFSETQ. Among the donors, all were healthy bone marrow donors. PCR primers comprised 60 Vbeta and 13 Jbeta primers. TCRdb's table, derived via immunoSEQ multiplex PCR, lists solely in-frame clones and lacks some. Here the sample spans 150,000 to 200,000 clones, around 74% being singletons. Sequences were obtained from PBMCs. The genes are TRBV5-1 and TRBJ2-5; TRBD1 aligns across 7 bases. The TCR sequence derives from a female donor in good health and CMV-seronegative. DNA for the CDR3: TGCGCCAGCAGCACATACGACAGGGTGAGGCAAGAGACCCAGTACTTC. Amino acids: CASSTYDRVRQETQYF.